The entry below gives a single TCR beta chain sequence along with its context. The sample comes from a study of blood T cell repertoires in COVID-19. Some clones are missing from TCRdb's copy, which holds only in-frame ones; the method was immunoSEQ multiplex PCR. This table has tens of thousands of clones, about 88% appearing once. This CDR3 is built from 15 residues. CDR1 is MNHEY, CDR2 SVGAGI, per germline. V was pared by 6 bases and J by 3 bases, with 8 bases of the junction left unmatched. The receptor comes from a human donor in a cohort sampled during active COVID-19. The rearrangement joins TRBV6-5 to TRBJ2-5, with 9 nucleotides matching TRBD2. The source material was peripheral blood. The CDR3 nucleotides read TGTGCCAGCAGAACGAACTTAGCGGGGGAAGAGACCCAGTACTTC. This translates into CASRTNLAGEETQYF.